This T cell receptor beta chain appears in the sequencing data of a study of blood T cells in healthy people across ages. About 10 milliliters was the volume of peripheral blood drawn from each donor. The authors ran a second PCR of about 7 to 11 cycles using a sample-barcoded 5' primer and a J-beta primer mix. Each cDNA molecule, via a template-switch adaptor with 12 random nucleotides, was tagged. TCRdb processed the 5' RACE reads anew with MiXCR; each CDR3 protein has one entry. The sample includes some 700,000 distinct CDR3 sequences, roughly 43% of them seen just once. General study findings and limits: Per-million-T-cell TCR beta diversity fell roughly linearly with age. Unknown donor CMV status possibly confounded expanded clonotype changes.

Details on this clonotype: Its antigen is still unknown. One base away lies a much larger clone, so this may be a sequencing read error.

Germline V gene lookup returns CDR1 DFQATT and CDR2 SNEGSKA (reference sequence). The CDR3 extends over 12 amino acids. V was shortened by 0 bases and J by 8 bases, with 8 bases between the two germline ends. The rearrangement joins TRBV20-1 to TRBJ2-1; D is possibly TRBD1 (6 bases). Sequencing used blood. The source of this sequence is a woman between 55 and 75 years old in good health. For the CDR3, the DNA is TGCAGTGCTAGAGATTGGGGGCATGAGCAGTTCTTC. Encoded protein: CSARDWGHEQFF.